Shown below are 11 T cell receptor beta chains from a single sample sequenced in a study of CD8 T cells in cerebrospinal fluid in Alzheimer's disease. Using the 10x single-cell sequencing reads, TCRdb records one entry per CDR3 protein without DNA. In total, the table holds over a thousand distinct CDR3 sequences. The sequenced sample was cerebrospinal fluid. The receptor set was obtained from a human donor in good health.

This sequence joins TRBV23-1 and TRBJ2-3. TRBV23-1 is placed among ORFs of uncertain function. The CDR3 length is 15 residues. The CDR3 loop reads CASSRLNTSTDTQYF.

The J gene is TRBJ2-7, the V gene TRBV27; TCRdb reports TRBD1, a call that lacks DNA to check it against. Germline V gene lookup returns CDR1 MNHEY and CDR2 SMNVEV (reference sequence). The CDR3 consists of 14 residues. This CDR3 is CASSPFGLSNEQYF.

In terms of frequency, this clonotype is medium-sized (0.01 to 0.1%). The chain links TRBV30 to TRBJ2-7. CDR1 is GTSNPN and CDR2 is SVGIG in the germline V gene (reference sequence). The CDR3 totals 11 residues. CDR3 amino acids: CAWSVGYEQYF.

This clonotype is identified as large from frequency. The CDR3 protein is CASSQVHSGAAPFEQYF. V gene TRBV4-1 combines with J gene TRBJ2-7; TCRdb picks TRBD1, but there is no DNA to check that call. The CDR3 extends over 17 amino acids. Germline values: CDR1 MGHRA, CDR2 YSYEKL.

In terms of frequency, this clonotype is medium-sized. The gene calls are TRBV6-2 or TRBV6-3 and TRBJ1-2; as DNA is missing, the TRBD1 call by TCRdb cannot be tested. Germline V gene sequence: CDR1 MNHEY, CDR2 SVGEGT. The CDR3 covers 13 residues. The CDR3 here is CASSSEDSYGYTF.

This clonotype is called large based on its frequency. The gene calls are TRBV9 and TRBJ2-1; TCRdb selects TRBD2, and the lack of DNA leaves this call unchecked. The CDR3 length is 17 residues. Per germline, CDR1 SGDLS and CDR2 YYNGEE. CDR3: CASSVAGTSGTYNEQFF. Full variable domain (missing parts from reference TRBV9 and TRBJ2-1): DSGVTQTPKHLITATGQRVTLRCSPRSGDLSVYWYQQSLDQGLQFLIQYYNGEERAKGNILERFSAQQFPDLHSELNLSSLELGDSALYFCASSVAGTSGTYNEQFFGPGTRLTVL.

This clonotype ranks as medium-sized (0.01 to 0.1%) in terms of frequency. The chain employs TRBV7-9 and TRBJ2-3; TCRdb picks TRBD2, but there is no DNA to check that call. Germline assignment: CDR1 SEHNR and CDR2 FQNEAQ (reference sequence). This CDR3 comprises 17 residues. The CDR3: CASSLGRLAGNTDTQYF.

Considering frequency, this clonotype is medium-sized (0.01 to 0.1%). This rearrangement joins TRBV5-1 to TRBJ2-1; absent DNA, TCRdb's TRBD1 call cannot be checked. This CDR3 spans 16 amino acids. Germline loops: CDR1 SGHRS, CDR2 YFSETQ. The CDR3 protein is CASRVDPAGGMYEQFF.

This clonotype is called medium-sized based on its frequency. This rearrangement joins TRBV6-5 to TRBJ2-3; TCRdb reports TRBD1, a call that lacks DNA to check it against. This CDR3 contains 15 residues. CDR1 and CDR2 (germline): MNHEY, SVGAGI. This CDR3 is CASSKQGGGTDTQYF.

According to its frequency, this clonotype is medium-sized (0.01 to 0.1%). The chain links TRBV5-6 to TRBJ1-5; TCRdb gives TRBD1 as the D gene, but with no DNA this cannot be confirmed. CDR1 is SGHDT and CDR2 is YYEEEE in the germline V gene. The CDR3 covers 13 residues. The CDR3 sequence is CASSGGADQPQHF.

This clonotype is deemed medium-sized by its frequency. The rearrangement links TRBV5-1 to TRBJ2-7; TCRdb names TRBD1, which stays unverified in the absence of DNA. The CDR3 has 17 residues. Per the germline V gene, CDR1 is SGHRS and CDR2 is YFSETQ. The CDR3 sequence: CASSLEIPGTAGFEQYF.